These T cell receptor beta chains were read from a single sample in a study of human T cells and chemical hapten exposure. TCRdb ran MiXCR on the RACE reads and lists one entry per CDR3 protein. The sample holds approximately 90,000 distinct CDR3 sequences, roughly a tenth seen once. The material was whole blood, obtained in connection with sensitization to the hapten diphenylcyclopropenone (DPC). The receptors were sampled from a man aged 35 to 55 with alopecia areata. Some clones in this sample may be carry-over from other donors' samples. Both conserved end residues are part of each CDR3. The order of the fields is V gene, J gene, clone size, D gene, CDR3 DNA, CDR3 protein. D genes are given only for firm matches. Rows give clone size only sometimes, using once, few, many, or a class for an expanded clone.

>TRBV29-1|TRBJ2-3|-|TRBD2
TGCAGCGTTGAAAGCGGGAGCCCTCGGAGCACAGATACGCAGTATTTT
CSVESGSPRSTDTQYF
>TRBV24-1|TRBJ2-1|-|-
TGTGCCACCAGTGATGCAGTCTCCTACAATGAGCAGTTCTTC
CATSDAVSYNEQFF
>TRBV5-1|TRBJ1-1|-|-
TGCGCCAGCAGCTTGGAAGGGATTGAAGCTTTCTTT
CASSLEGIEAFF
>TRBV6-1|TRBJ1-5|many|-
TGTGCCAGCACAGGGGCCTTCAATCAGCCCCAGCATTTT
CASTGAFNQPQHF
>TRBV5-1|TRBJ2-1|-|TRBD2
TGCGCCAGCAGCTCCCTTTCCCTAGCGGGAGGAAGGAATGAGCAGTTCTTC
CASSSLSLAGGRNEQFF
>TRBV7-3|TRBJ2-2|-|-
TGTGCCAGCGGAACAGGGCTAGCCGGGGAGCTGTTTTTT
CASGTGLAGELFF
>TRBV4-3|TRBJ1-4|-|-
TGCGCCAGCAGCCAAATTACAGGGATGGATGAAAAACTGTTTTTT
CASSQITGMDEKLFF
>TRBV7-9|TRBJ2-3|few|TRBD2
TGTGCCAGCAGCCCACTCACTGGCGGGAGGATCCCAGATACGCAGTATTTT
CASSPLTGGRIPDTQYF
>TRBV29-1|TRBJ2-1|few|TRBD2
TGCAGCGCTGGACTAGCGGGAGACAATGAGCAGTTCTTC
CSAGLAGDNEQFF
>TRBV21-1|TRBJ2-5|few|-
TGTGCCAGCAGCAAAGACAGGGGGGAAGAGACCCAGTACTTC
CASSKDRGEETQYF
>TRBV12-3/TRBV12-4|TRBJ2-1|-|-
TGTGCCAGCAGTCCCCAAATTAGGGGGGGGGAGCAGTTCTTC
CASSPQIRGGEQFF
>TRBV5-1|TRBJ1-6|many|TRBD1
TGCGCCAGCAGCGGACAGGACTATAATTCACCCCTCCACTTT
CASSGQDYNSPLHF
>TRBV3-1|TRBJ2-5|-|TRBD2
TGTGCCACCCTGGGGGGGCAAGAGACCCAGTACTTC
CATLGGQETQYF
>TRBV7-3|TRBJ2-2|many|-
TGTGCCAGCAGCTTAAATGAGGGAGGGAACACCGGGGAGCTGTTTTTT
CASSLNEGGNTGELFF
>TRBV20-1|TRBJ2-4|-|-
TGCAGTGCTGGCCGGACGGGGGACATTCAGTACTTC
CSAGRTGDIQYF
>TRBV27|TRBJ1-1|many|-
TGTGCCAGCAGTTTGGATACAGGGACTGAAGCTTTCTTT
CASSLDTGTEAFF
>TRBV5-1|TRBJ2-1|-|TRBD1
TGCGCCAGCAACCAACCCGGGACAGGTAGTCTGTTCTTC
CASNQPGTGSLFF
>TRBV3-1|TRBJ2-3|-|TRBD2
TGTGCCAGCAGCCACGAGGGACTAGCGGTTACAGATACGCAGTATTTT
CASSHEGLAVTDTQYF
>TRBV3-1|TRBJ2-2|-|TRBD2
TGTGCCAGCAGCCAAGTCGGGGCGGGAGGAGGAACCGGGGAGCTGTTTTTT
CASSQVGAGGGTGELFF
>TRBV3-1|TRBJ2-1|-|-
TGTGCCAGCAGCCAAGAATCGTGGGGGGTCTACAATGAGCAGTTCTTC
CASSQESWGVYNEQFF
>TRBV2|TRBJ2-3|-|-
TGTGCCACTCGGGGAAAAACTAGCTGGGGGGATACGCAGTATTTT
CATRGKTSWGDTQYF
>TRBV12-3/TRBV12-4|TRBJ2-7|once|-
TGTGCCAGCAGTTTGGGGGGACGTCGCGGGGAGCAGTACTTC
CASSLGGRRGEQYF
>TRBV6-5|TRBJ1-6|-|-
TGTGCCAGCAGATACCAATGGGAGCGTAATTCACCCCTCCACTTT
CASRYQWERNSPLHF
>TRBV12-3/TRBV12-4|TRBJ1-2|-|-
TGTGCCAGCAGTCCAGGGGTATCCAACTATGGCTACACCTTC
CASSPGVSNYGYTF
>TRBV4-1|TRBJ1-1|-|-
TGCGCCAGCAGCCAAGAATTAGGGTTTTCAGCTTTCTTT
CASSQELGFSAFF
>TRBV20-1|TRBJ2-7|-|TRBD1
TGCAGCGCCCACCCAGGACTGGACAGGGGTGACGAGCAGTACTTC
CSAHPGLDRGDEQYF
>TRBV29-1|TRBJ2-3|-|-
TGCAGCGTTGAAGGGGGAAGCACAGATACGCAGTATTTT
CSVEGGSTDTQYF
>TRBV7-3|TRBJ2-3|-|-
TGTGCCAGCAGCCAGAATATGCGGGCAGGGGCTACGGTAAATACGCAGTATTTT
CASSQNMRAGATVNTQYF
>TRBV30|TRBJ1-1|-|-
TGTGCCTGGAGGAAGGGGCAGGACACTGAAGCTTTCTTT
CAWRKGQDTEAFF
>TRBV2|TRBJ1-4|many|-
TGTGCCAGCAGACCCGGACAGTCAAGCGTGGAAAAACTGTTTTTT
CASRPGQSSVEKLFF
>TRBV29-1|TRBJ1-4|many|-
TGCAGCGTTGATTTACGGCAACCGAATGAAAAACTGTTTTTT
CSVDLRQPNEKLFF
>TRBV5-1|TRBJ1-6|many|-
TGCGCCAGCAGCTTGGGATCAAGTTCACCCCTCCACTTT
CASSLGSSSPLHF
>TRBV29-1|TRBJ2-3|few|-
TGCAGCGTTGCGGTAGGGGTGAGCACAGATACGCAGTATTTT
CSVAVGVSTDTQYF
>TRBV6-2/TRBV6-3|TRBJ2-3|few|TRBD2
TGTGCCAGCACCCCTGGACTAGCGGGAGCTACAGATACGCAGTATTTT
CASTPGLAGATDTQYF
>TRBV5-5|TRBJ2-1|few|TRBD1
TGTGCCAGCAGCTTGGTGAGGGGGGACAGGGGGCCTTACAATGAGCAGTTCTTC
CASSLVRGDRGPYNEQFF
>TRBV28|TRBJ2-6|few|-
TGTGCCAGCACGGGCGGGCCTGGGGCCAACGTCCTGACTTTC
CASTGGPGANVLTF
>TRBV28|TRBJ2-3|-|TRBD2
TGTGCCAGCAGTTTCGGGACTAGCGGGATGAGGCCCACAGATACGCAGTATTTT
CASSFGTSGMRPTDTQYF
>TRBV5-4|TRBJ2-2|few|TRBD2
TGTGCCAGCAGTACACTAGCGGGCAGGACCGGGGAGCTGTTTTTT
CASSTLAGRTGELFF